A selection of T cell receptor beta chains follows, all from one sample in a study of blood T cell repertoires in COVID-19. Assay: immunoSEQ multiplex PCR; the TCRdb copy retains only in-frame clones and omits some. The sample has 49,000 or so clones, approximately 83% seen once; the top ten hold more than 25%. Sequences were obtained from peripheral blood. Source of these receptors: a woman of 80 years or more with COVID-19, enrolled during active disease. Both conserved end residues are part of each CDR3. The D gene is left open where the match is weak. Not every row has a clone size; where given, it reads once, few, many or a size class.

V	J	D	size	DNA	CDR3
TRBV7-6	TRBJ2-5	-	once	TGTGCCAGCAGCTTAGCCCAGCGGGCTCAAGAGACCCAGTACTTC	CASSLAQRAQETQYF
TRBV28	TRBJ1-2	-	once	TGTGCCAGCAGCACAGGGTTCGGCTATGGCTACACCTTC	CASSTGFGYGYTF
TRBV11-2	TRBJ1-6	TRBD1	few	TGTGCCAGCAGCTACCGACAGGGGGCAAATTCACCCCTCCACTTT	CASSYRQGANSPLHF
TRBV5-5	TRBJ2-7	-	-	TGTGCCAGCAGCTTGGCTACAGTCTCCTACGAGCAGTACTTC	CASSLATVSYEQYF
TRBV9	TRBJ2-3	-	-	TGTGCCAGCAGCGTAAGGACTGATACAGATACGCAGTATTTT	CASSVRTDTDTQYF
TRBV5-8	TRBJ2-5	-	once	TGTGCCAGCACCCGGGGTCAATGGACCCAGTACTTC	CASTRGQWTQYF
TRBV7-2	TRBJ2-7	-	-	TGTGCCAGCAGCTTAAATCCGGGCTACGAGCAGTACTTC	CASSLNPGYEQYF
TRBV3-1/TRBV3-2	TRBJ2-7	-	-	TGTGCCAGCACCCCGACAGGTAAATTCAGGGAGCAGTACTTC	CASTPTGKFREQYF
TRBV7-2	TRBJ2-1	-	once	TGTGCCAGCTCCTACGGGCGGGGAAATGAGCAGTTCTTC	CASSYGRGNEQFF
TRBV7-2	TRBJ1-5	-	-	TGTGCCAGCAGCTTTGTGGGGGGGCAGAAGCCCCAGCATTTT	CASSFVGGQKPQHF
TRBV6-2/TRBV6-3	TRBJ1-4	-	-	TGTGCCAGCAGTTTGAGATCCTCGGGGCTGTTTTTT	CASSLRSSGLFF
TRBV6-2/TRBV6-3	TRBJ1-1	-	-	TGTGCCAGCAGTTACTCCCCGACAGGAAAGAACACTGAAGCTTTCTTT	CASSYSPTGKNTEAFF
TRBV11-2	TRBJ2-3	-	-	TGTGCCAGCAGCTTAGACGGCGGAAGCACAGATACGCAGTATTTT	CASSLDGGSTDTQYF
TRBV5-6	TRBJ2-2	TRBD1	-	TGTGCCAGCAGCCTAGGACAGGGCGGGGAGCTGTTTTTT	CASSLGQGGELFF
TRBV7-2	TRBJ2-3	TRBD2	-	TGTGCCAGCAGCTTTGGTTCTAGCGGGAGGGCCTCGGGGAATACGCAGTATTTT	CASSFGSSGRASGNTQYF
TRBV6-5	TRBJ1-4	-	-	TGTGCCAGCAGTAAAACAGGGTATAATGAAAAACTGTTTTTT	CASSKTGYNEKLFF
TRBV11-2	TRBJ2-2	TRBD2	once	TGTGCCAGCAGCTTATGGGGACTAGCGGACACCCGGAACACCGGGGAGCTGTTTTTT	CASSLWGLADTRNTGELFF
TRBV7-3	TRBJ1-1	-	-	TGTGCCAGCAAGGTCGAGTCGGGGGAAAGCACTGAAGCTTTCTTT	CASKVESGESTEAFF
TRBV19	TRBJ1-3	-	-	TGTGCCAGTAGTATTGTGTGGTTCGGCGGCGCCTCTGGAAACACCATATATTTT	CASSIVWFGGASGNTIYF
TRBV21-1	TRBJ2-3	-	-	TGTGCCAACGAGGCCAGCCTAGTAGGGGATAGCACAGATACGCAGTATTTT	CANEASLVGDSTDTQYF
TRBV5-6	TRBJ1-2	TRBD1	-	TGTGCCAGCAGCTACGGGACAGGGAGTAACTATGGCTACACCTTC	CASSYGTGSNYGYTF
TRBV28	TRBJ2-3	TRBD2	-	TGTGCCAGCAGTCACACCGTAGCGGGACCCACAGATACGCAGTATTTT	CASSHTVAGPTDTQYF
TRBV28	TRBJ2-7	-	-	TGTGCCAGCAATAGGGGTTCGACCTACGAGCAGTACTTC	CASNRGSTYEQYF
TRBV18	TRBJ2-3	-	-	TGTGCCAGCTCACCAGACACGAACACAGATACGCAGTATTTT	CASSPDTNTDTQYF
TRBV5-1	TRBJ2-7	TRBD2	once	TGCGCCAGCAGCCCCTATGGGACTAGCGGATACGAGCAGTACTTC	CASSPYGTSGYEQYF
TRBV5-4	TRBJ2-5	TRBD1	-	TGTGCCAGCAGCGTCCTGGCAACACAGGGGACAGAGACCCAGTACTTC	CASSVLATQGTETQYF
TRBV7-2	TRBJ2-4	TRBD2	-	TGTGCCAGCAGCTTGCTAGCGGGAGGGGTGGGAAACATTCAGTACTTC	CASSLLAGGVGNIQYF
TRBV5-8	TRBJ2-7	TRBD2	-	TGTGCCAGCAGCTTGGCCGGGGAGGGATCTATACACGAGCAGTACTTC	CASSLAGEGSIHEQYF
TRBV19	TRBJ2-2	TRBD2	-	TGTGCCAGTAGTATTGCCCGGACTAGCGGGCTAGGCACCGGGGAGCTGTTTTTT	CASSIARTSGLGTGELFF
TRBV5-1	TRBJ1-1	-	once	TGCGCCAGCAGCACCGCGGGGGCGAACACTGAAGCTTTCTTT	CASSTAGANTEAFF
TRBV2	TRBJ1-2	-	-	TGTGCCAGCAGTGGAGGGCAGGCAACTAACTATGGCTACACCTTC	CASSGGQATNYGYTF
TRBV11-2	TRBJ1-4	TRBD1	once	TGTGCCAGCAGCGCCCAGACAGGGCTAGTTGAAAAACTGTTTTTT	CASSAQTGLVEKLFF
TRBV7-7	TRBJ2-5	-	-	TGTGCCAGCAGCTTAGCTCAGGGGCCCCAAGAGACCCAGTACTTC	CASSLAQGPQETQYF